The 27 T cell receptor beta chains reported below all come from one sample, sequenced in a study of blood T cell repertoires in COVID-19. Assay used: immunoSEQ multiplex PCR; TCRdb lists only in-frame clones, some missing. Of 20,000 to 25,000 clones in the sample, 88% were seen once. The sequenced sample was peripheral blood. The receptor set was obtained from a human donor in a cohort sampled during active COVID-19. The donor label of this sample is uncertain.

This chain links TRBV9 with TRBJ1-4; weak D call: TRBD1 (5 bases). V was pared by 1 base and J by 8 bases, with 12 bases between. The germline gives CDR1 SGDLS, CDR2 YYNGEE. The CDR3 runs 14 residues. The CDR3 coding sequence is TGTGCCAGCAGCGTATCGGGGGGTCGAGAAAAACTGTTTTTT. This codes for CASSVSGGREKLFF. The full variable domain, completed using reference TRBV9 and TRBJ1-4, is DSGVTQTPKHLITATGQRVTLRCSPRSGDLSVYWYQQSLDQGLQFLIQYYNGEERAKGNILERFSAQQFPDLHSELNLSSLELGDSALYFCASSVSGGREKLFFGSGTQLSVL.

This clone appeared a single time. J is TRBJ1-2 and V is TRBV18; perhaps TRBD1 as D (6 bases). This CDR3 contains 14 residues. CDR1 KGHSH and CDR2 LQKENI come from the germline V gene. Trimming shortened V by 3 bases and J by 6 bases, and 14 bases separated the two germline ends. As DNA, the CDR3 is TGTGCCAGCTCACCGACAGGCGCGGCAGATGGCTACACCTTC. Translated: CASSPTGAADGYTF. Full variable domain (missing parts from reference TRBV18 and TRBJ1-2): NAGVMQNPRHLVRRRGQEARLRCSPMKGHSHVYWYRQLPEEGLKFMVYLQKENIIDESGMPKERFSAEFPKEGPSILRIQQVVRGDSAAYFCASSPTGAADGYTFGSGTRLTVV.

V gene TRBV5-6 combines with J gene TRBJ2-7; the match to TRBD2 covers 7 bases. With V trimmed by 1 base and J by 2 bases, 3 bases remained unmatched. The CDR3 runs 14 residues. CDR1 SGHDT and CDR2 YYEEEE come from the germline V gene. The CDR3: CASSLRGVTYEQYF. The CDR3 nucleotides are TGTGCCAGCAGCTTGCGGGGGGTTACCTACGAGCAGTACTTC.

The chain recombines TRBV12-3 or TRBV12-4 with TRBJ2-3, with D unclear. V lost 8 bases and J 6 bases, leaving 9 bases between the germline ends. This CDR3 is built from 11 residues. The CDR3 is CASPGTDTQYF. The CDR3 DNA is TGTGCCAGCCCGGGTACCGATACGCAGTATTTT.

Only a few counts were recorded for this clone. This chain joins TRBV28 and TRBJ1-1, with D uncertain. Per germline, CDR1 MDHEN and CDR2 SYDVKM. Trimming removed 3 bases from V and 0 bases from J, with 8 bases in between. This CDR3 contains 14 residues. The CDR3 region is CASSLAQMNTEAFF. The CDR3 DNA reads as TGTGCCAGCAGTTTGGCACAGATGAACACTGAAGCTTTCTTT.

The chain links TRBV5-1 to TRBJ1-6; 9 positions match TRBD1. Germline V gene data show CDR1 as SGHRS and CDR2 as YFSETQ. The CDR3 contains 14 residues. The junction had 8 bases not matched to a gene; V was cut back by 4 bases and J by 12 bases. The DNA of the CDR3 is TGCGCCAGCAGCCCACCCGGACAGGGGAGACCCCTCCACTTT. It yields the protein CASSPPGQGRPLHF.

This rearrangement joins TRBV2 to TRBJ2-7; 7 nucleotides agree with TRBD1. There are 15 residues in the CDR3. V gave up 8 bases and J gave up 4 bases; unmatched junction bases: 14. Germline V CDR1 and CDR2: SNHLY, FYNNEI. The CDR3 DNA reads as TGTGCCAGCGGGGCGACGGGACAGTACCAATACGAGCAGTACTTC. Its translation is CASGATGQYQYEQYF.

CDR3 coding DNA: TGTGCCAGCAGTGATTGGGGGGGCTCGGGCGAGCAGTACTTC. It encodes CASSDWGGSGEQYF. The gene calls are TRBV2 and TRBJ2-7; possible D gene TRBD2, 7 bases. The V and J ends lost 3 bases and 6 bases respectively, with 15 bases between them. Germline assignment: CDR1 SNHLY and CDR2 FYNNEI. The CDR3 runs 14 residues.

The chain joins TRBV18 to TRBJ1-3; D ambiguous. CDR1 is KGHSH and CDR2 is LQKENI in the germline V gene. The V and J ends lost 10 bases and 0 bases respectively, with 13 bases between them. This CDR3 spans 14 amino acids. The CDR3 reads CATQASTSGNTIYF. The CDR3 coding sequence is TGTGCCACCCAAGCTAGCACCTCTGGAAACACCATATATTTT.

V usage is TRBV19 and J usage is TRBJ2-2, with a weak D call TRBD2 (6 bases). Germline V gene lookup returns CDR1 LNHDA and CDR2 SQIVND (reference sequence). The CDR3 runs 13 residues. V dropped 7 bases and J dropped 5 bases, with 11 bases sitting between them. The CDR3 region is CASKSSGTGELFF. The CDR3 DNA is TGTGCCAGTAAGTCGAGCGGGACCGGGGAGCTGTTTTTT.

In DNA, the CDR3 is TGTGCCAGCAGCCGGGAAGGGACAGGGTTCTACAATGAGCAGTTCTTC. This gives the protein CASSREGTGFYNEQFF. The genes are TRBV11-3 and TRBJ2-1, with 9 bases that match TRBD1. Germline V gene data show CDR1 as SGHNT and CDR2 as YENEEA. This CDR3 comprises 16 residues. The J segment lost 3 bases and the V segment lost 5 bases, leaving 8 bases of the junction unmatched.

The table lists this clone with a few counts. The V and J genes are TRBV6-6 and TRBJ2-7; 11 bases match TRBD2. Germline CDR1 is MNHNY and CDR2 is SVGAGI (reference sequence). V was pared by 2 bases and J by 6 bases, with 6 bases of the junction left unmatched. There are 15 residues in the CDR3. As DNA, the CDR3 is TGTGCCAGCAGTTACACGACTAGCGGGATTGGCGAGCAGTACTTC. Residues: CASSYTTSGIGEQYF.

V gene TRBV11-2 combines with J gene TRBJ2-5; a weak D match, TRBD1 (5 bases). The CDR3 sequence is 13 residues long. With 3 bases removed from V and 2 bases from J, the gap between germline ends came to 7 bases. Germline V gene sequence: CDR1 SGHAT, CDR2 FQNNGV. The CDR3 DNA sequence: TGTGCCAGCAGCTTTGGGGCACAAGAGACCCAGTACTTC. Translating gives CASSFGAQETQYF.

Here the CDR3 reads CAWSVGYKGDEQYF. CDR3 DNA: TGTGCCTGGAGTGTAGGCTATAAAGGGGACGAGCAGTACTTC. The chain joins TRBV30 to TRBJ2-7; D possibly corresponds to TRBD1 (5 bases). The CDR3 sequence is 14 residues long. Germline values: CDR1 GTSNPN, CDR2 SVGIG (reference sequence). The ends were cut back, 0 bases at V and 5 bases at J, with 14 bases in the middle.

This chain uses TRBV7-2 with TRBJ1-2, with D possibly TRBD1 on 5 matching bases. V lost 4 bases to trimming and J lost 2 bases, with 14 bases between them. Looked up from germline, CDR1 is SGHTA and CDR2 is FQGNSA. The CDR3 is made up of 15 amino acids. The CDR3, as DNA: TGTGCCAGCAGCTCCGGACACTTCGGGAACTATGGCTACACCTTC. Encoded protein: CASSSGHFGNYGYTF.

The chain recombines TRBV2 with TRBJ2-5; D may be TRBD1 (5 bases). This CDR3 has 12 amino acids. Germline values: CDR1 SNHLY, CDR2 FYNNEI. Trimming cost V 7 bases and J 7 bases, with 13 bases left between them. The CDR3 region is CASTPGIGTQYF. DNA for the CDR3: TGTGCCAGCACCCCAGGGATCGGGACCCAGTACTTC. Together with reference TRBV2 and TRBJ2-5, the CDR3 gives the full variable domain: EPEVTQTPSHQVTQMGQEVILRCVPISNHLYFYWYRQILGQKVEFLVSFYNNEISEKSEIFDDQFSVERPDGSNFTLKIRSTKLEDSAMYFCASTPGIGTQYFGPGTRLLVL.

V usage is TRBV6-5 and J usage is TRBJ2-1; weak D call: TRBD1 (6 bases). The CDR3 contains 16 residues. CDR1 is MNHEY, CDR2 SVGAGI, per germline. V was clipped by 0 bases and J by 5 bases, with 14 bases between them. The CDR3 DNA sequence: TGTGCCAGCAGTTACTCGGGATTCAGGGGCCACAATGAGCAGTTCTTC. Protein product: CASSYSGFRGHNEQFF.

J is TRBJ2-7 and V is TRBV5-1, with TRBD1 matching 8 bases. This CDR3 spans 15 amino acids. The V and J ends lost 4 bases and 6 bases, in that order; junction bases with no gene match: 12. Germline loops: CDR1 SGHRS, CDR2 YFSETQ. The DNA for the CDR3 is TGCGCCAGCAGCCCGGACAGGGCGGCCGGGGGCGAGCAGTACTTC. Residues: CASSPDRAAGGEQYF.

The V call is TRBV28, the J call TRBJ2-7, with TRBD1 matching over 7 bases. This CDR3 spans 13 amino acids. The ends lost 5 bases at V and 3 bases at J; junction bases unmatched: 4. Germline V gene lookup returns CDR1 MDHEN and CDR2 SYDVKM. The CDR3 is CASSEGQLYEQYF. The DNA for the CDR3 is TGTGCCAGCAGTGAGGGACAGCTCTACGAGCAGTACTTC.

This chain links TRBV27 with TRBJ2-4; TRBD2 matches 7 bases. Trimming cost V 7 bases and J 5 bases; bases outside gene matches: 11. Germline V gene data show CDR1 as MNHEY and CDR2 as SMNVEV (reference sequence). CDR3 length: 15 residues. CDR3 sequence: CASNPGGSIENIQYF. CDR3 DNA: TGTGCCAGCAACCCCGGCGGGAGTATAGAAAACATTCAGTACTTC.

The V call is TRBV19, the J call TRBJ1-4, with 7 positions matching TRBD1. Germline trimming cut 1 base from V and 7 bases from J; bases unmatched to any gene: 3. The germline CDR1 and CDR2 sequences are LNHDA and SQIVND (reference sequence). The CDR3 has 14 amino acids. The CDR3 coding sequence is TGTGCCAGTAGTATAGGACAGGGTGGTGAAAAACTGTTTTTT. As protein: CASSIGQGGEKLFF.

This chain joins TRBV12-3 or TRBV12-4 and TRBJ2-2; TRBD1 might be the D (5 bases). This CDR3 contains 12 residues. Deletions cut 5 bases from V and 6 bases from J, with 7 bases between. The CDR3 loop reads CASSTQAGELFF. The CDR3 nucleotides are TGTGCCAGCAGTACACAGGCCGGGGAGCTGTTTTTT.

This clone has more than one count but fewer than ten. This chain connects TRBV15 to TRBJ2-7, with 7 bases that match TRBD1. Trimming removed 3 bases from V and 6 bases from J; junction bases left unmatched: 8. Germline V CDR1 and CDR2: LNHNV, YYDKDF (reference sequence). The CDR3 has 14 amino acids. The CDR3 sequence is CATSRGTGALEQYF. The CDR3 coding sequence is TGTGCCACCAGCAGGGGTACAGGGGCCCTCGAGCAGTACTTC.

This rearrangement joins TRBV28 to TRBJ2-7, with TRBD2 matching 8 bases. This CDR3 is built from 15 residues. CDR1 and CDR2 from the germline V gene are MDHEN and SYDVKM. Trimming took 8 bases from V and 4 from J; bases not matched to a gene: 13. The CDR3 nucleotides read TGTGCCAGCCTCCCCGGGAGCGGGAGTTCTTACGAGCAGTACTTC. This gives the protein CASLPGSGSSYEQYF.

This chain connects TRBV30 to TRBJ1-6, with D unresolved. Germline V gene data show CDR1 as GTSNPN and CDR2 as SVGIG (reference sequence). The CDR3 loop spans 14 amino acids. The V end was cut by 4 bases, the J end by 3 bases, with 10 bases between. The CDR3 reads CAWNDINYNSPLHF. The CDR3 nucleotides are TGTGCCTGGAATGACATAAACTATAATTCACCCCTCCACTTT.

The chain is built from TRBV5-6 and TRBJ2-1, with 12 bases identical to TRBD2. This CDR3 region has 14 residues. V lost 0 bases, J lost 10 bases, and 2 bases stayed unmatched. Germline lookup yields CDR1 SGHDT and CDR2 YYEEEE. The CDR3: CASSLGLAGDEQFF. CDR3 nucleotides: TGTGCCAGCAGCTTGGGACTAGCGGGAGACGAGCAGTTCTTC.

As regards this clone: The same CDR3 can be traced to other DNA sequences in this sample. The rearrangement joins TRBV6-2 or TRBV6-3 to TRBJ2-5; TRBD2 matches at 7 bases. The length of the CDR3 is 17 residues. J lost 2 bases, V lost 2 bases, and 11 bases had no gene match. CDR1 and CDR2 from the germline V gene are MNHEY and SVGEGT. The CDR3 sequence: CASSYGRRLALQETQYF. The CDR3 region has the DNA TGTGCCAGCAGTTACGGTCGAAGACTAGCACTACAAGAGACCCAGTACTTC.